The rows below give T cell receptor beta chains drawn from one sample of a study of blood T cell repertoires in COVID-19. This table comes from immunoSEQ multiplex PCR, and its TCRdb copy is limited to in-frame clones, with some not included. The repertoire holds approximately 450,000 clones, with about 89% as singletons. Sequencing used peripheral blood. The receptors shown here come from a woman in her twenties or thirties with acute or convalescent COVID-19. The CDR3 runs from the conserved cysteine through the conserved F or W. A D gene is named only where the DNA matches it firmly. Part of the rows lack a size; the others show once, few, many or a class for expanded clones.

d_call	v_call	j_call	clone_size	cdr3_aa	cdr3_nt
TRBD1	TRBV6-1	TRBJ2-7	-	CASSVRQGALGYEQYF	TGTGCCAGCAGTGTAAGACAGGGGGCTCTTGGTTACGAGCAGTACTTC
-	TRBV25-1	TRBJ2-7	-	CASSGSGVGNNYEQYF	TGTGCCAGCAGTGGGAGCGGTGTAGGGAACAACTACGAGCAGTACTTC
-	TRBV7-9	TRBJ2-1	-	CASSLTSPPEQFF	TGTGCCAGCAGCTTAACGAGTCCCCCGGAGCAGTTCTTC
TRBD2	TRBV7-8	TRBJ2-1	-	CASSQHFISGGVEQFF	TGTGCCAGCAGCCAACACTTTATTAGCGGGGGGGTGGAGCAGTTCTTC
-	TRBV4-1	TRBJ2-5	-	CASSQVILQETQYF	TGCGCCAGCAGCCAAGTCATACTCCAAGAGACCCAGTACTTC
-	TRBV10-2	TRBJ2-7	-	CATKRGSSYEQYF	TGCGCCACCAAAAGAGGGTCATCCTACGAGCAGTACTTC
-	TRBV6-2/TRBV6-3	TRBJ1-5	-	CASSSLLQGKSNQPQHF	TGTGCCAGCAGTTCACTACTTCAGGGGAAGAGCAATCAGCCCCAGCATTTT
-	TRBV5-1	TRBJ2-7	-	CASRLDKTGEQYF	TGCGCCAGCAGGTTGGACAAAACGGGGGAGCAGTACTTC
-	TRBV27	TRBJ1-2	-	CARPIETDVYGYTF	TGTGCCCGCCCGATCGAGACAGACGTATATGGCTACACCTTC
-	TRBV6-1	TRBJ1-5	-	CASSDWGGGEDQPQHF	TGTGCCAGCAGTGATTGGGGGGGCGGTGAAGATCAGCCCCAGCATTTT
-	TRBV20-1	TRBJ2-5	once	CSAEGGETQYF	TGCAGTGCTGAGGGCGGAGAGACCCAGTACTTC
-	TRBV24-1	TRBJ2-3	-	CATSDPRSTDTQYF	TGTGCCACCAGTGATCCCCGTTCGACAGATACGCAGTATTTT
-	TRBV6-5	TRBJ1-5	-	CASRRSAAVNQPQHF	TGTGCCAGCCGAAGGAGCGCGGCCGTGAATCAGCCCCAGCATTTT
-	TRBV11-2	TRBJ1-6	-	CASRRRGNNSPLHF	TGTGCCAGCAGGAGACGGGGGAACAATTCACCCCTCCACTTT
-	TRBV9	TRBJ1-3	-	CASSVDLGRGSGNTIYF	TGTGCCAGCAGCGTAGATCTGGGCAGGGGCTCTGGAAACACCATATATTTT
TRBD1	TRBV4-1	TRBJ2-7	-	CASSLRQGLGEQYF	TGCGCCAGCAGCCTACGACAGGGTTTGGGCGAGCAGTACTTC
TRBD2	TRBV5-1	TRBJ2-1	-	CASSQAASGGNDEQFF	TGCGCCAGCAGCCAGGCGGCTAGCGGGGGCAATGATGAGCAGTTCTTC
-	TRBV29-1	TRBJ1-5	-	CTLGDRINQPQHF	TGCACCCTTGGAGACAGGATCAATCAGCCCCAGCATTTT
-	TRBV6-6	TRBJ2-7	-	CASDTKTGSYEQYF	TGTGCCAGTGATACTAAGACTGGCTCCTACGAGCAGTACTTC
-	TRBV5-4	TRBJ1-6	-	CASSLLVTNSPLHF	TGTGCCAGCAGCTTACTCGTTACTAATTCACCCCTCCACTTT
TRBD1	TRBV2	TRBJ1-2	-	CASKGEDRGNGYTF	TGTGCCAGCAAGGGTGAGGACAGGGGGAACGGCTACACCTTC
-	TRBV5-1	TRBJ2-7	-	CASSSGDTGDEQYF	TGCGCCAGCAGCTCAGGGGATACCGGGGACGAGCAGTACTTC
-	TRBV9	TRBJ1-2	-	CASSRDKRRPVYGYTF	TGTGCCAGCAGCCGGGACAAACGGCGCCCGGTCTATGGCTACACCTTC
TRBD1	TRBV27	TRBJ1-3	few	CASSPTGRVYTIYF	TGTGCCAGCAGTCCGACAGGGCGAGTATACACCATATATTTT
TRBD2	TRBV3-1/TRBV3-2	TRBJ2-5	-	CASSRLAGVSETQYF	TGTGCCAGCAGCCGACTAGCGGGGGTCTCGGAGACCCAGTACTTC
TRBD1	TRBV5-1	TRBJ2-6	-	CASSTLQGGKPRNSGANVLTF	TGCGCCAGCAGCACTCTACAGGGGGGCAAACCCAGAAACTCTGGGGCCAACGTCCTGACTTTC
-	TRBV15	TRBJ1-5	-	CATSRDRDQPQHF	TGTGCCACCAGCAGAGACAGGGATCAGCCCCAGCATTTT
TRBD1	TRBV5-5	TRBJ2-7	-	CASSLVGTGLAYEQYF	TGTGCCAGCAGCTTGGTGGGGACAGGGCTTGCCTACGAGCAGTACTTC
TRBD1	TRBV9	TRBJ2-7	-	CASSSGTAAYEQYF	TGTGCCAGCAGCTCGGGGACAGCCGCCTACGAGCAGTACTTC
TRBD2	TRBV24-1	TRBJ2-1	-	CATSLAGNFRNEQFF	TGTGCCACCAGTCTAGCGGGGAATTTTAGGAATGAGCAGTTCTTC
-	TRBV5-5	TRBJ2-1	-	CASSFLRGGSNEQFF	TGTGCCAGCAGTTTTCTTAGGGGGGGTAGTAATGAGCAGTTCTTC
TRBD1	TRBV6-2/TRBV6-3	TRBJ1-3	-	CASSYSNRGSGNTIYF	TGTGCCAGCAGTTACTCGAACAGGGGGTCTGGAAACACCATATATTTT
-	TRBV6-5	TRBJ1-6	-	CASSLPGAYNSPLHF	TGTGCCAGCAGTTTACCGGGAGCCTATAATTCACCCCTCCACTTT
-	TRBV18	TRBJ2-5	-	CASSPGQGQTQYF	TGTGCCAGCTCACCAGGCCAGGGGCAGACCCAGTACTTC
-	TRBV5-1	TRBJ1-2	few	CASSTETANYGYTF	TGCGCCAGCAGCACCGAGACTGCTAACTATGGCTACACCTTC
TRBD1	TRBV6-2/TRBV6-3	TRBJ2-7	-	CASSTGTGVSGEQYF	TGTGCCAGCAGTACCGGGACAGGGGTTTCTGGCGAGCAGTACTTC
TRBD1	TRBV5-5	TRBJ1-2	-	CASSTEPGQTTYGYTF	TGTGCCAGCAGCACCGAACCGGGACAGACGACCTATGGCTACACCTTC
-	TRBV19	TRBJ2-3	once	CASSMGRTDTQYF	TGTGCCAGTAGTATGGGCAGGACAGATACGCAGTATTTT
-	TRBV2	TRBJ2-1	-	CASRHQGFNEQFF	TGTGCCAGCAGGCACCAGGGTTTTAATGAGCAGTTCTTC
-	TRBV3-1/TRBV3-2	TRBJ2-5	few	CASSLRTVGQETQYF	TGTGCCAGCAGCCTCAGGACAGTGGGCCAAGAGACCCAGTACTTC
TRBD1	TRBV3-1/TRBV3-2	TRBJ2-3	-	CASSQGGQGPTKADTQYF	TGTGCCAGCAGCCAGGGGGGACAGGGCCCAACTAAGGCGGATACGCAGTATTTT
TRBD1	TRBV18	TRBJ1-3	-	CASSQGQPSSGNTIYF	TGTGCCAGCTCACAGGGACAGCCTAGCTCTGGAAACACCATATATTTT
-	TRBV18	TRBJ1-3	-	CASSDTSGNTIYF	TGTGCCAGCTCGGACACCTCTGGAAACACCATATATTTT
TRBD1	TRBV5-4	TRBJ1-6	-	CASSLRTGESPLHF	TGTGCCAGCAGCTTGCGGACAGGGGAATCACCCCTCCACTTT
TRBD2	TRBV30	TRBJ2-4	-	CAWSARGGVYNIQYF	TGTGCCTGGAGTGCCCGGGGGGGCGTCTATAACATTCAGTACTTC
TRBD2	TRBV10-3	TRBJ2-1	-	CAISEFSGGNNEQFF	TGTGCCATCAGTGAGTTTAGCGGGGGTAACAATGAGCAGTTCTTC
TRBD1	TRBV5-6	TRBJ2-2	-	CASSLEDRGPDTGELFF	TGTGCCAGCAGCTTGGAGGACAGGGGGCCTGACACCGGGGAGCTGTTTTTT
-	TRBV3-1/TRBV3-2	TRBJ1-6	-	CASSQEGGASPLHF	TGTGCCAGCAGCCAAGAAGGAGGTGCTTCACCCCTCCACTTT
-	TRBV15	TRBJ1-2	-	CATSSPAGDGYTF	TGTGCCACCAGCAGTCCCGCAGGGGATGGCTACACCTTC
-	TRBV7-8	TRBJ2-5	-	CASSLGRYQETQYF	TGTGCCAGCAGCTTAGGGAGGTACCAAGAGACCCAGTACTTC
-	TRBV9	TRBJ2-6	-	CASSVVGSGANVLTF	TGTGCCAGCAGCGTAGTAGGGAGTGGGGCCAACGTCCTGACTTTC